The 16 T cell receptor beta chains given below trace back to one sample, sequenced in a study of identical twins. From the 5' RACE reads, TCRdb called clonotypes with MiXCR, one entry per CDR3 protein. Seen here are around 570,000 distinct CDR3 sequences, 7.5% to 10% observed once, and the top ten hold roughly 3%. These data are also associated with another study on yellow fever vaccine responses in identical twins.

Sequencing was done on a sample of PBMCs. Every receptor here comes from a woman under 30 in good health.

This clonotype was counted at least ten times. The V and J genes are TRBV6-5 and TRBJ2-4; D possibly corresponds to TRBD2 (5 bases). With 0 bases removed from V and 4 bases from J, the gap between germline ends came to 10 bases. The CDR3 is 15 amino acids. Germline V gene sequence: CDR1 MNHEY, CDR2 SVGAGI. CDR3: CASSYSSRGKNIQYF. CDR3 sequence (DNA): TGTGCCAGCAGTTACTCTTCACGGGGAAAAAACATTCAGTACTTC.

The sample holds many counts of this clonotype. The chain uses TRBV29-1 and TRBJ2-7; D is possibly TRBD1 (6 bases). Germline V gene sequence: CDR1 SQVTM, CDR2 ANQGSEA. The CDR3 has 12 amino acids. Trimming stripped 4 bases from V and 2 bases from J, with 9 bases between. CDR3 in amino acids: CSVAGATYEQYF. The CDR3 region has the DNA TGCAGCGTTGCAGGGGCCACCTACGAGCAGTACTTC.

The DNA for the CDR3 is TGTGCCAGCAGCTCCACGGGGCGGGGGGGATTAGAGACCCAGTACTTC. This codes for CASSSTGRGGLETQYF. The V gene is TRBV3-1, the J gene TRBJ2-5, with 9 bases aligning to TRBD2. Germline V gene sequence: CDR1 LGHDT, CDR2 YNNKEL (reference sequence). This CDR3 is built from 16 residues. J was trimmed by 4 bases and V by 5 bases; bases with no gene match: 11.

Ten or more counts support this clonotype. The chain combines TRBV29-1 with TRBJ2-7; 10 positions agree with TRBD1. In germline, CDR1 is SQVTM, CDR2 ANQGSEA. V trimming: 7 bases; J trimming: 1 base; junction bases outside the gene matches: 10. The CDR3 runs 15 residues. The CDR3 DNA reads TGCAGCGCCCTTAGGGGGACAGGGGAATCCTACGAGCAGTACTTC. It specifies CSALRGTGESYEQYF.

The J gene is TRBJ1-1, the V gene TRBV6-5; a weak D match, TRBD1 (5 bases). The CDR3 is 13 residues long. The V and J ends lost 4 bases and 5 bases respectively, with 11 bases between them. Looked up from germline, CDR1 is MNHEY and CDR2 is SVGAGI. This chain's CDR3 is CASSSGSLTEAFF. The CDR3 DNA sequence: TGTGCCAGCAGTTCAGGGAGTTTGACTGAAGCTTTCTTT.

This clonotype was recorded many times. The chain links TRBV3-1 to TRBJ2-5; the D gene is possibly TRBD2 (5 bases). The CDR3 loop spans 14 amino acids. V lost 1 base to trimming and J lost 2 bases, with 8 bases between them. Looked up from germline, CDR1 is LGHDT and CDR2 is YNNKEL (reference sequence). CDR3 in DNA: TGTGCCAGCAGCCAAGTACGGGAACAAGAGACCCAGTACTTC. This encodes CASSQVREQETQYF.

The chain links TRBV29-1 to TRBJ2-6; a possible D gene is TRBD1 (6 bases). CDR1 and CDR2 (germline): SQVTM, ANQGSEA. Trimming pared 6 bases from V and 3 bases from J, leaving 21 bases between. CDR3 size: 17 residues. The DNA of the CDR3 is TGCAGCGTAGGTACTGGACAGATCTCGGGTGGGGCCAACGTCCTGACTTTC. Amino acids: CSVGTGQISGGANVLTF.

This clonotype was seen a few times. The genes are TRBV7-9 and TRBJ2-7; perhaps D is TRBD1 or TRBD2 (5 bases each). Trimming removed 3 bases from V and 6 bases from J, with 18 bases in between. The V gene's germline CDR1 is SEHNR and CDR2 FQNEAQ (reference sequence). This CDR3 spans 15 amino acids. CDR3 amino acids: CASSFEGTRLGEQYF. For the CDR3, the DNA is TGTGCCAGCAGCTTTGAGGGGACGAGGCTAGGCGAGCAGTACTTC. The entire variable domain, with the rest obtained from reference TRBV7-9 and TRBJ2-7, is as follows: DTGVSQNPRHKITKRGQNVTFRCDPISEHNRLYWYRQTLGQGPEFLTYFQNEAQLEKSRLLSDRFSAERPKGSFSTLEIQRTEQGDSAMYLCASSFEGTRLGEQYFGPGTRLTVT.

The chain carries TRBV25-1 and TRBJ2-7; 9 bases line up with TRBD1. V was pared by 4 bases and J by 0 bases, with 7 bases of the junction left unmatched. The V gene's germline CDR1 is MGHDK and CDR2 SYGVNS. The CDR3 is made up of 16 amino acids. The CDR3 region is CASSVRTGVASYEQYF. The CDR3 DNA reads TGTGCCAGCAGTGTCCGGACAGGGGTTGCCTCCTACGAGCAGTACTTC.

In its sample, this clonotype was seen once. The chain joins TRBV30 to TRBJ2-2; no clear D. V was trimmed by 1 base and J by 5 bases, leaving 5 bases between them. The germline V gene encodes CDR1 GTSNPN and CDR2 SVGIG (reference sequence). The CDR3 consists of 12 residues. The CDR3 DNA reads TGTGCCTGGAGTGCGGAGACCGGGGAGCTGTTTTTT. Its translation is CAWSAETGELFF.

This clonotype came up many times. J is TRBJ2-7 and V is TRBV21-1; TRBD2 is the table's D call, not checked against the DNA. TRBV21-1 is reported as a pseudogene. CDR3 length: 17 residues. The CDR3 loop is CASSKGGIAGEGYEQYF. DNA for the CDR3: TGTGCCAGCAGCAAAGGGGGAATCGCGGGAGAAGGCTACGAGCAGTACTTC.

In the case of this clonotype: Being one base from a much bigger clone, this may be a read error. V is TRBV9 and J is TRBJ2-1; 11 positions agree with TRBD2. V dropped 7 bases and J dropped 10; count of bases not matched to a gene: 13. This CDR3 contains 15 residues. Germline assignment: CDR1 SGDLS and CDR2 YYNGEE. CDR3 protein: CASGPPSGGRGEQFF. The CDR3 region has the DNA TGTGCCAGCGGCCCCCCTAGCGGGGGGCGGGGAGAGCAGTTCTTC.

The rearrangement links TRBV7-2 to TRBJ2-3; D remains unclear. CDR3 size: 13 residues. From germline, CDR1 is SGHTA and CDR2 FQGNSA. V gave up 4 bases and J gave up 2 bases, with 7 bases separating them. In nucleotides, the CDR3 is TGTGCCAGCAGCTCCGTTATCACAGATACGCAGTATTTT. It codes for CASSSVITDTQYF.

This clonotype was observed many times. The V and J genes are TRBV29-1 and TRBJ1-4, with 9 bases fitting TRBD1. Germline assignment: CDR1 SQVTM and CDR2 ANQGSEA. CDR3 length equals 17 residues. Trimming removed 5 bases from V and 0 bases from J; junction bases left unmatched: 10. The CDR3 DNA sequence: TGCAGCGTTCTGGGGACAGGGCAAGTTGCAACTAATGAAAAACTGTTTTTT. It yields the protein CSVLGTGQVATNEKLFF.

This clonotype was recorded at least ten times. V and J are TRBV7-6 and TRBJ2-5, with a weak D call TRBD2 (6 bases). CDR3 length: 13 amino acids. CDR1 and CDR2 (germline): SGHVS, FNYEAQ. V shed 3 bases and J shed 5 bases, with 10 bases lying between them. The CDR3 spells CASSFGGGETQYF. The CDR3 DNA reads TGTGCCAGCAGCTTCGGGGGAGGTGAGACCCAGTACTTC.

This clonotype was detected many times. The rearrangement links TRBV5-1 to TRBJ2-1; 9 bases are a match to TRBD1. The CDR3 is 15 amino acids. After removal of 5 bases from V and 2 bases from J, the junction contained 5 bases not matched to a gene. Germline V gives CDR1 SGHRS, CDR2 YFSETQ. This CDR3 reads CASRYGDRAYNEQFF. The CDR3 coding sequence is TGCGCCAGCAGATATGGGGACAGGGCCTACAATGAGCAGTTCTTC.